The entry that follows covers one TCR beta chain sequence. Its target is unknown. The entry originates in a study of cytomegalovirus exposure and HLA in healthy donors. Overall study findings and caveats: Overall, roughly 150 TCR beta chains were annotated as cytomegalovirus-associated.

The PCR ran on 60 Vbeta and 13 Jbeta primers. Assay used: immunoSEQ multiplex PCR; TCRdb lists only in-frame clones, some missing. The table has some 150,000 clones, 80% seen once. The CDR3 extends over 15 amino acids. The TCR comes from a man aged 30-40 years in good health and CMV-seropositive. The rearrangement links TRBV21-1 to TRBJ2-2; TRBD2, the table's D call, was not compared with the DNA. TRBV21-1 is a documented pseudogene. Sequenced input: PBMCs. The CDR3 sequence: CASSPPGLGTGELFF. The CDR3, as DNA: TGTGCCAGCAGCCCGCCGGGACTTGGCACCGGGGAGCTGTTTTTT.